These T cell receptor beta chains were read from a single sample in a study of identical twins. Each CDR3 protein gets one entry after TCRdb re-called the 5' RACE reads with MiXCR. The sample lists fewer than 650,000 distinct CDR3 sequences, under 8.5% occurring once. Another study also made use of these data, one on yellow fever vaccine responses in identical twins.

The specimen was PBMCs. The receptors come from a young woman in good health. Both conserved end residues are part of each CDR3. The D gene is left open where the match is weak. Size values are once, few and many counts, or a class for expanded clones, and some rows have none.

abundance	v_gene	d_gene	j_gene	CDR3nt	CDR3aa
few	TRBV7-8	NA	TRBJ2-3	TGTGCCAGCAGCCTGCCTGGGGGGGGGCTTGTGTACACAGATACGCAGTATTTT	CASSLPGGGLVYTDTQYF
many	TRBV5-1	NA	TRBJ1-2	TGCGCCAGCAGCACGGTGGGGGAACTTGGTGGCTACACCTTC	CASSTVGELGGYTF
few	TRBV29-1	NA	TRBJ1-5	TGCAGCGTTGAAGTGAATCAGGGTTCCCAGCATTTT	CSVEVNQGSQHF
NA	TRBV20-1	TRBD2	TRBJ2-1	TGCAGTGCTAGAGATTCCCTAGCGGGGGGGCCCTACAATGAGCAGTTCTTC	CSARDSLAGGPYNEQFF
many	TRBV2	NA	TRBJ2-3	TGTGCCAGCAGGAAGGGGGGACTCACAGATACGCAGTATTTT	CASRKGGLTDTQYF
few	TRBV5-1	TRBD1	TRBJ2-3	TGCGCCAGCAGCTGGGGCCCCGGGACAGGGGGGGCAGGTGCTACGCAGTATTTT	CASSWGPGTGGAGATQYF
few	TRBV5-1	NA	TRBJ2-2	TGCGCCAGCAGCTTACCGCTTCGGCCGGCCGGGGAGCTGTTTTTT	CASSLPLRPAGELFF
many	TRBV9	TRBD1	TRBJ1-2	TGTGCCAGCAGCACAAGGACAGGGAGAAACTATGGCTACACCTTC	CASSTRTGRNYGYTF
NA	TRBV2	TRBD1	TRBJ1-2	TGTGCCAGCAGTCCCGGGACAGGGGCTGAGGGCTACACCTTC	CASSPGTGAEGYTF
NA	TRBV12-3/TRBV12-4	NA	TRBJ2-1	TGTGCCAGCAGTTTAGCCTTTCGCCGATACAATGAGCAGTTCTTC	CASSLAFRRYNEQFF